These 11 T cell receptor beta chains came from one sample sequenced in a study of T cells in Graves' hyperthyroidism and ophthalmopathy. Amplified TCR beta CDR3 regions derived from RNA transcripts. HTBI primers drove first-round RT-PCR of the TCR CDR3. MiXCR was run by TCRdb on the multiplex PCR reads, yielding one entry per CDR3 protein. This sample has 300,000 to 450,000 distinct CDR3 sequences, with approximately 13% found just once. Sequencing used blood. All receptors derive from a woman aged 18-30 years with Graves' hyperthyroidism.

The chain carries TRBV19 and TRBJ2-6; 7 positions agree with TRBD2. V was pared by 6 bases and J by 1 base, with 24 bases of the junction left unmatched. The CDR3 length is 22 residues. CDR1 LNHDA and CDR2 SQIVND come from the germline V gene (reference sequence). The CDR3 nucleotides are TGTGCCAGTAGCCCGTCGGGGTTATGGCTAGCGGCTGACCTTTCTGGGGCCAACGTCCTGACTTTC. Its translation is CASSPSGLWLAADLSGANVLTF.

This clonotype was recorded at least ten times. This rearrangement joins TRBV6-1 to TRBJ2-3, with D perhaps being TRBD1 or TRBD2 (5 bases each). V gave up 2 bases and J gave up 1 base, with 10 bases separating them. The CDR3 totals 15 residues. Germline lookup yields CDR1 MNHNS and CDR2 SASEGT. This CDR3 reads CASSERGARTDTQYF. The CDR3 DNA reads TGTGCCAGCAGTGAAAGAGGGGCCCGCACAGATACGCAGTATTTT.

This clonotype was picked up many times. V and J are TRBV12-3 or TRBV12-4 and TRBJ2-3, with 7 bases lining up with TRBD2. This CDR3 comprises 13 residues. J gave up 5 bases and V 3 bases, and 2 bases lay outside the gene matches. The CDR3: CASSFSSGDTQYF. In nucleotides, the CDR3 is TGTGCCAGCAGTTTCTCTAGCGGAGATACGCAGTATTTT.

This clonotype was seen a few times. This sequence joins TRBV9 and TRBJ2-7; no clear D gene. Germline loops: CDR1 SGDLS, CDR2 YYNGEE. Trimming cost V 0 bases and J 0 bases, with 13 bases left between them. This CDR3 region has 16 residues. The CDR3 nucleotides read TGTGCCAGCAGCGTAGACTCGGCCTATCACTCCTACGAGCAGTACTTC. As protein: CASSVDSAYHSYEQYF.

This clonotype has a count of ten or more. The rearrangement links TRBV29-1 to TRBJ2-7; perhaps D is TRBD1 or TRBD2 (6 bases each). Germline V CDR1 and CDR2: SQVTM, ANQGSEA. V lost 5 bases and J lost 7, with 18 bases in between. The CDR3 spans 13 residues. DNA of the CDR3: TGCAGCGTTTTCTCGGGGGCGGTGGAAGAGCAGTACTTC. Its translation is CSVFSGAVEEQYF.

This clonotype was seen ten or more times. The V and J genes are TRBV30 and TRBJ1-6; D uncertain. The CDR3 is 13 amino acids. Per the germline V gene, CDR1 is GTSNPN and CDR2 is SVGIG (reference sequence). Trimming removed 1 base at V and 9 bases at J, with 10 bases between. Here the CDR3 DNA reads TGTGCCTGGAGTGGGACCCTAGGTTCACCCCTCCACTTT. Its protein product is CAWSGTLGSPLHF.

This clonotype has at least ten counts. The chain has TRBV28 and TRBJ1-6, with a weak D call TRBD1 (5 bases). CDR1 MDHEN and CDR2 SYDVKM come from the germline V gene. V was clipped by 8 bases and J by 10 bases, with 21 bases between them. The CDR3 is 15 residues long. The CDR3, as DNA: TGTGCCAGCTCCCCCGGGACGGCCTTGGGATCACCCCTCCACTTT. Protein: CASSPGTALGSPLHF.

At least ten counts were recorded for this clonotype. This rearrangement joins TRBV7-8 to TRBJ1-4; unclear D gene. Trimming took off 1 base at V and 8 bases at J, with 5 bases between the two ends. In germline, CDR1 is SGHVS, CDR2 FQNEAQ. CDR3 length: 12 amino acids. CDR3 sequence (DNA): TGTGCCAGCAGCTTAGGAGACGAAAAACTGTTTTTT. It yields the protein CASSLGDEKLFF.

This clonotype was seen many times. The gene calls are TRBV7-3 and TRBJ2-6, with 9 bases identical to TRBD2. The V gene end was trimmed by 5 bases and the J gene end by 0 bases; junction bases not matched to a gene: 8. The CDR3 sequence is 18 residues long. Looked up from germline, CDR1 is SGHTA and CDR2 is FQGTGA. The CDR3 region has the DNA TGTGCCAGCAGCCATGGTAGCGGGGGCCTCTCTGGGGCCAACGTCCTGACTTTC. Translated, it gives CASSHGSGGLSGANVLTF.

In its sample, this clonotype was seen many times. The V gene is TRBV5-6, the J gene TRBJ2-5; D could derive from TRBD1 or TRBD2 (6 bases each). The V and J ends lost 0 bases and 3 bases respectively, with 15 bases between them. Looked up from germline, CDR1 is SGHDT and CDR2 is YYEEEE. This CDR3 contains 16 residues. The DNA of the CDR3 is TGTGCCAGCAGCTTGGAGACAGGCCCGGGGGAAGAGACCCAGTACTTC. It encodes CASSLETGPGEETQYF.

This clonotype was seen ten or more times. The CDR3 sequence: CAIGEGYYEQYF. DNA of the CDR3: TGTGCCATCGGGGAGGGCTACTACGAGCAGTACTTC. This rearrangement joins TRBV10-3 to TRBJ2-7; TRBD2 matches 7 bases. Germline V gene lookup returns CDR1 ENHRY and CDR2 SYGVKD. Losses at the gene ends were 8 bases for V and 3 bases for J; bases not matched to a gene: 4. This CDR3 is built from 12 residues.